Listed below are T cell receptor beta chains from one sample, sequenced in a study of OX40 agonist ivuxolimab in advanced cancers. Profiled with immunoSEQ multiplex PCR; TCRdb holds only in-frame clones, not every one. Seen here are about 81,000 clones, about 86% observed once, and the top ten hold approximately 6.3%. Sequencing was performed on CD4+ or CD8+ T cells sorted from blood, taken in a trial of the OX40 agonist ivuxolimab. These receptors were obtained from an adult with an advanced solid tumor such as melanoma, head and neck, liver or kidney cancer. Both conserved end residues are trimmed from each CDR3. Each record gives: CDR3 length, V gene, J gene, CDR3 protein.

12	TRBV15	TRBJ2-2	ATRDRGGTGELF
13	TRBV7-9	TRBJ2-2	ASSLDRVDTGELF
13	TRBV4-1	TRBJ2-3	ASSQGQGFTDTQY
11	TRBV30	TRBJ2-1	AWSVRQYNEQF
15	TRBV21-1	TRBJ2-7	ASSKPTSGRPSYEQY
13	TRBV5-6	TRBJ2-4	ASSLPGGSRNIQY
11	TRBV30	TRBJ2-1	AWSPTQYNEQF
11	TRBV7-9	TRBJ1-1	ASSIKKNTEAF
12	TRBV11-3	TRBJ2-3	ASGLAGGPDTQY
12	TRBV4-1	TRBJ2-7	ASSQAGGSYEQY
15	TRBV9	TRBJ2-2	ASSVAGQGYTGVELF
13	TRBV27	TRBJ2-7	ASSLPAGGPDEQY
13	TRBV7-2	TRBJ2-5	ASSLRDWHQETQY
10	TRBV7-2	TRBJ2-3	ASSSQTDTQY
10	TRBV11-3	TRBJ2-1	ASSFGGNEQF
13	TRBV29-1	TRBJ1-3	SVEDGFRSGNTIY
11	TRBV9	TRBJ2-7	ASSAGGAHEQY
12	TRBV9	TRBJ2-1	ASSVGLDYNEQF
12	TRBV6-5	TRBJ2-1	ASSDRHKNNEQF
10	TRBV5-1	TRBJ2-5	ASSRGDETQY
12	TRBV7-2	TRBJ2-7	ASSRTEPPYEQY
13	TRBV5-1	TRBJ1-2	ASSPWGESNYGYT
13	TRBV28	TRBJ1-6	ASSSGGRGNSPLH
13	TRBV7-9	TRBJ2-1	ASSSTSGRADEQF
14	TRBV6-5	TRBJ2-7	ASSYSSSGSIYEQY
14	TRBV5-1	TRBJ2-1	ASSLASGAGTNEQF
13	TRBV5-1	TRBJ1-2	ASSVPQQGRDGYT
13	TRBV4-2	TRBJ1-4	ASSQGDRENEKLF
13	TRBV9	TRBJ1-1	ASSVGDRGRTEAF
14	TRBV10-3	TRBJ2-1	AISESDGFSYNEQF
11	TRBV9	TRBJ2-1	ASSVVVGDEQF
12	TRBV4-1	TRBJ1-6	ASSQETRGSPLH
13	TRBV5-1	TRBJ2-5	ASSSQGSGIETQY
15	TRBV7-3	TRBJ2-1	ASSLISGSGRGNEQF
13	TRBV4-1	TRBJ2-6	ASSQDLFRGNVLT
13	TRBV27	TRBJ2-7	ASSFGASLRYEQY
12	TRBV7-9	TRBJ2-2	ATAYSGGPGELF
11	TRBV10-2	TRBJ2-6	ASGSSGANVLT
12	TRBV6-6	TRBJ1-4	ASSYLGTNEKLF
9	TRBV29-1	TRBJ2-5	SHHRLETQY
13	TRBV6-1	TRBJ1-6	ASSDGGTYNSPLH
13	TRBV9	TRBJ2-5	ASSVGLAGSETQY
8	TRBV20-1	TRBJ2-1	SARSNEQF
14	TRBV12-5	TRBJ2-2	ASGFIAGDHTGELF
11	TRBV14	TRBJ2-1	ASSLGGMSEQF
13	TRBV13	TRBJ2-3	ASSLGFPEADTQY
12	TRBV27	TRBJ2-1	ASSLSAGVDEQF
10	TRBV5-1	TRBJ1-3	ASSSGQNTIY
13	TRBV18	TRBJ1-5	ASSPWGQGNQPQH
13	TRBV5-4	TRBJ2-5	ASSLDRGWSETQY